The source of this T cell receptor beta chain is a study of radiation and T cells in renal cell carcinoma. Study findings and constraints: Baseline intratumoral clonotype presence is unknown without pretreatment biopsies. Top tumor clonotypes rose in blood 2 weeks post-radiation, then contracted.

This table comes from immunoSEQ multiplex PCR, and its TCRdb copy is limited to in-frame clones, with some not included. Seen here are some 95,000 clones, approximately 86% observed once, and the top ten hold 7.5% to 8.5%. Specified time point: baseline pretreatment blood. Treatment meaning: 15 Gy SBRT to primary tumor, nephrectomy 4 weeks later. Radiation-treated patients gave blood at baseline, week 2 and week 4. Clear cell pathology was present in this patient's renal cell carcinoma. The germline gives CDR1 SGHNT, CDR2 YYREEE (reference sequence). V lost 0 bases, J lost 4 bases, and 14 bases lay in between. This CDR3 is built from 16 residues. With respect to this clone: Its antigen is currently unknown.

Specimen: blood, collected from a patient whose treatment included radiotherapy and nephrectomy. The TCR sequence derives from a man aged 45-65 years with renal cell carcinoma. The chain uses TRBV5-4 and TRBJ2-1; D might be TRBD1 (5 bases). Written as DNA, the CDR3 is TGTGCCAGCAGCTTGGGTAGGGGTTCCCTTTACAATGAGCAGTTCTTC. Protein product: CASSLGRGSLYNEQFF.